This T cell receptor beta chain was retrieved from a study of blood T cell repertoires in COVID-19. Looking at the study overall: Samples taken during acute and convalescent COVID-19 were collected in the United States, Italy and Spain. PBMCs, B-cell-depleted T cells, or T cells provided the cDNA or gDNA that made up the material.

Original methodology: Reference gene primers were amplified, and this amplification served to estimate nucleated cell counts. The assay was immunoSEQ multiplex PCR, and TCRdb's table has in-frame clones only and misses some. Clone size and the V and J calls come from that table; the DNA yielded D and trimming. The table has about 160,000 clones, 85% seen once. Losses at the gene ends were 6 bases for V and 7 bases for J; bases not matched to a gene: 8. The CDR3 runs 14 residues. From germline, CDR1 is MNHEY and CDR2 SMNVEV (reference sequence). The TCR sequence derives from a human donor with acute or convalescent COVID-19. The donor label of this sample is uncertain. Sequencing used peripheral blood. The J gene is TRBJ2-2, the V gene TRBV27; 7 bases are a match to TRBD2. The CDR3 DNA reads TGTGCCAGCAGCCTTGCGGGGGATGGCGGGGAGCTGTTTTTT. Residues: CASSLAGDGGELFF.